A selection of T cell receptor beta chains follows, all from one sample in a study of blood T cell repertoires in COVID-19. The method was immunoSEQ multiplex PCR; TCRdb's version includes in-frame clones alone and lacks a portion of them. The data hold some 140,000 clones, with around 79% observed a single time. Specimen: peripheral blood. The receptors come from a man of 80 years or more with acute or convalescent COVID-19. CDR3s include the opening cysteine and the closing phenylalanine or tryptophan. The order of the fields is clone size, J gene, V gene, D gene, CDR3 DNA, CDR3 protein. D genes are given only for firm matches. Clone size is shown for a subset of rows, as once, few, many or a class of expanded clone.

clone size: once
J gene: TRBJ1-1
V gene: TRBV5-8
D gene: .
CDR3 DNA: TGTGCCAGCAGCCAATTCCAACAGCTTACTGAAGCTTTCTTT
CDR3 protein: CASSQFQQLTEAFF

clone size: .
J gene: TRBJ1-1
V gene: TRBV6-5
D gene: .
CDR3 DNA: TGTGCCAGCAAGCGCAGGGCAGGGGACACTGAAGCTTTCTTT
CDR3 protein: CASKRRAGDTEAFF

clone size: .
J gene: TRBJ2-3
V gene: TRBV5-1
D gene: TRBD2
CDR3 DNA: TGCGCCAGCAGCTTCTGGCGGGGGACAGATACGCAGTATTTT
CDR3 protein: CASSFWRGTDTQYF

clone size: few
J gene: TRBJ1-1
V gene: TRBV27
D gene: TRBD1
CDR3 DNA: TGTGCCAGCAGTCCCGACAGGGTGCGGAACACTGAAGCTTTCTTT
CDR3 protein: CASSPDRVRNTEAFF

clone size: .
J gene: TRBJ2-7
V gene: TRBV9
D gene: TRBD1
CDR3 DNA: TGTGCCAGCAGCGTAGGGACCGGACAGGGGTACTCCGAGCAGTACTTC
CDR3 protein: CASSVGTGQGYSEQYF

clone size: .
J gene: TRBJ1-2
V gene: TRBV7-2
D gene: TRBD1
CDR3 DNA: TGTGCCAGCAGCTTATCGGGGCAGGGGGCGGATGGCTACACCTTC
CDR3 protein: CASSLSGQGADGYTF

clone size: .
J gene: TRBJ2-3
V gene: TRBV5-6
D gene: TRBD2
CDR3 DNA: TGTGCCAGCAGCTCACCAAGCGGGGGGGCCCAGATCACAGATACGCAGTATTTT
CDR3 protein: CASSSPSGGAQITDTQYF

clone size: .
J gene: TRBJ2-1
V gene: TRBV5-1
D gene: TRBD2
CDR3 DNA: TGCGCCAGCAGCTCACCGGGACTAGCGAGTTCTTATGAGCAGTTCTTC
CDR3 protein: CASSSPGLASSYEQFF

clone size: .
J gene: TRBJ1-6
V gene: TRBV6-5
D gene: .
CDR3 DNA: TGTGCCAGCAGTTACCAAGGCGGCGGATCAGCCCTCCACTTT
CDR3 protein: CASSYQGGGSALHF

clone size: .
J gene: TRBJ1-6
V gene: TRBV3-1/TRBV3-2
D gene: TRBD1
CDR3 DNA: TGTGCCAGCAGACAGCTCACAGGGGTATTCTCACCCCTCCACTTT
CDR3 protein: CASRQLTGVFSPLHF

clone size: few
J gene: TRBJ2-1
V gene: TRBV19
D gene: TRBD1
CDR3 DNA: TGTGCCAGTAGTGCTTTACCGGGACAGGGTTCGAATGAGCAGTTCTTC
CDR3 protein: CASSALPGQGSNEQFF

clone size: .
J gene: TRBJ2-2
V gene: TRBV18
D gene: TRBD1
CDR3 DNA: TGTGCCAGCTCACCTGAAAATAGACAGGGGAACACCGGGGAGCTGTTTTTT
CDR3 protein: CASSPENRQGNTGELFF

clone size: .
J gene: TRBJ1-5
V gene: TRBV7-2
D gene: .
CDR3 DNA: TGTGCCAGCAGCTTAGCTGGGGCCCATCAGCCCCAGCATTTT
CDR3 protein: CASSLAGAHQPQHF

clone size: .
J gene: TRBJ2-2
V gene: TRBV6-5
D gene: .
CDR3 DNA: TGTGCCGTGACGGGGTCGAACACCGGGGAGCTGTTTTTT
CDR3 protein: CAVTGSNTGELFF

clone size: .
J gene: TRBJ1-2
V gene: TRBV6-5
D gene: .
CDR3 DNA: TGTGCCAGCAGTTACGGCAGGGGCCTTAACTATGGCTACACCTTC
CDR3 protein: CASSYGRGLNYGYTF

clone size: .
J gene: TRBJ2-5
V gene: TRBV6-2/TRBV6-3
D gene: TRBD1
CDR3 DNA: TGTGCCAGCAGTCCCGGGACAGGGGAAGAGACCCAGTACTTC
CDR3 protein: CASSPGTGEETQYF

clone size: .
J gene: TRBJ2-5
V gene: TRBV11-2
D gene: TRBD1
CDR3 DNA: TGTGCCAGCAGCTTTGGGACAGGTTGGGAGACCCAGTACTTC
CDR3 protein: CASSFGTGWETQYF

clone size: .
J gene: TRBJ2-1
V gene: TRBV7-9
D gene: TRBD2
CDR3 DNA: TGTGCCAGCAGTCAGCGACTAGCGGGGGACTACAATGAGCAGTTCTTC
CDR3 protein: CASSQRLAGDYNEQFF

clone size: .
J gene: TRBJ1-2
V gene: TRBV9
D gene: .
CDR3 DNA: TGTGCCAGCAGCGTAAGTGCGGAGAGCTATGGCTACACCTTC
CDR3 protein: CASSVSAESYGYTF

clone size: .
J gene: TRBJ2-7
V gene: TRBV3-1/TRBV3-2
D gene: .
CDR3 DNA: TGTGCCAGCAGACGGGACTCGACCACCTACGAGCAGTACTTC
CDR3 protein: CASRRDSTTYEQYF

clone size: .
J gene: TRBJ2-5
V gene: TRBV21-1
D gene: .
CDR3 DNA: TGTGCCAGCAGCACTCACCCGGGCCACAGGGACCCCTCTCAAGAGACCCAGTACTTC
CDR3 protein: CASSTHPGHRDPSQETQYF

clone size: .
J gene: TRBJ1-4
V gene: TRBV5-1
D gene: TRBD1
CDR3 DNA: TGCGCCAGCAGCTTACAGGGGCCGGGAACTAATGAAAAACTGTTTTTT
CDR3 protein: CASSLQGPGTNEKLFF

clone size: .
J gene: TRBJ1-2
V gene: TRBV19
D gene: .
CDR3 DNA: TGTGCCAGTAGTATGGAGGGGATCTTCTATGGCTACACCTTC
CDR3 protein: CASSMEGIFYGYTF

clone size: .
J gene: TRBJ1-5
V gene: TRBV19
D gene: .
CDR3 DNA: TGTGCCAGTAGTACTTCCCCGGGTCAGAAGGGCAATCAGCCCCAGCATTTT
CDR3 protein: CASSTSPGQKGNQPQHF

clone size: .
J gene: TRBJ1-4
V gene: TRBV18
D gene: TRBD1
CDR3 DNA: TGTGCCAGCTCACCGGGACAGGTAGCAACTAATGAAAAACTGTTTTTT
CDR3 protein: CASSPGQVATNEKLFF

clone size: .
J gene: TRBJ2-1
V gene: TRBV19
D gene: TRBD1
CDR3 DNA: TGTGCCAGTAGTCGGGACAGGGGAATATTGAATGAGCAGTTCTTC
CDR3 protein: CASSRDRGILNEQFF

clone size: .
J gene: TRBJ1-6
V gene: TRBV6-1
D gene: .
CDR3 DNA: TGTGCCAGCAGACACAACAGGAATTCACCCCTCCACTTT
CDR3 protein: CASRHNRNSPLHF

clone size: .
J gene: TRBJ1-5
V gene: TRBV28
D gene: .
CDR3 DNA: TGTGCCAGCAGGGACACCAATCAGCCCCAGCATTTT
CDR3 protein: CASRDTNQPQHF

clone size: .
J gene: TRBJ1-2
V gene: TRBV5-6
D gene: .
CDR3 DNA: TGTGCCAGCAGCTACCCCCGAACAGAACTCTATGGCTACACCTTC
CDR3 protein: CASSYPRTELYGYTF

clone size: once
J gene: TRBJ1-5
V gene: TRBV20-1
D gene: .
CDR3 DNA: TGCAGTGCTAGTTCCACGGCCAGGGTGAATAGCAATCAGCCCCAGCATTTT
CDR3 protein: CSASSTARVNSNQPQHF

clone size: many
J gene: TRBJ2-2
V gene: TRBV3-1/TRBV3-2
D gene: TRBD2
CDR3 DNA: TGTGCCAGCAGCCCACTAGCGGGGCTGGCCGGGGAGCTGTTTTTT
CDR3 protein: CASSPLAGLAGELFF

clone size: .
J gene: TRBJ2-2
V gene: TRBV5-1
D gene: TRBD1
CDR3 DNA: TGCGCCAGCTCATCACTTACGACAGGGATCGGGGAGCTGTTTTTT
CDR3 protein: CASSSLTTGIGELFF

clone size: .
J gene: TRBJ2-6
V gene: TRBV6-5
D gene: .
CDR3 DNA: TGTGCCAGCAGCCTAGCCGGGGCCAACGTCCTGACTTTC
CDR3 protein: CASSLAGANVLTF

clone size: .
J gene: TRBJ2-7
V gene: TRBV5-4
D gene: .
CDR3 DNA: TGTGCCAGCAGTAGGCACAGCAATTACGAGCAGTACTTC
CDR3 protein: CASSRHSNYEQYF

clone size: .
J gene: TRBJ1-1
V gene: TRBV4-2
D gene: TRBD1
CDR3 DNA: TGTGCCAGCAGCCCGGGACAGGGGGAATCCACTGAAGCTTTCTTT
CDR3 protein: CASSPGQGESTEAFF

clone size: .
J gene: TRBJ2-3
V gene: TRBV12-2
D gene: .
CDR3 DNA: TGTGCAAGTCGCTTAGAAGGGGGGGCCGCAGATACGCAGTATTTT
CDR3 protein: CASRLEGGAADTQYF

clone size: few
J gene: TRBJ1-5
V gene: TRBV4-2
D gene: .
CDR3 DNA: TGTGCCAGCAGCCAACAACAGTTGAATAGCAATCAGCCCCAGCATTTT
CDR3 protein: CASSQQQLNSNQPQHF

clone size: few
J gene: TRBJ1-2
V gene: TRBV19
D gene: TRBD1
CDR3 DNA: TGTGCCACCGCAGCGAGAGGGGGCCCAGATATGGTTCGGTATGGCTACACCTTC
CDR3 protein: CATAARGGPDMVRYGYTF

clone size: .
J gene: TRBJ2-1
V gene: TRBV24-1
D gene: TRBD2
CDR3 DNA: TGTGCCACCAGTGATTTGCCCAACTCTAGCGGTGAGCAGTTCTTC
CDR3 protein: CATSDLPNSSGEQFF

clone size: .
J gene: TRBJ2-5
V gene: TRBV27
D gene: TRBD1
CDR3 DNA: TGTGCCAGCAGTCCTGACCCCGGGACAGGGCAAGAGACCCAGTACTTC
CDR3 protein: CASSPDPGTGQETQYF

clone size: .
J gene: TRBJ2-3
V gene: TRBV11-2
D gene: TRBD2
CDR3 DNA: TGTGCCAGCAGCTCCTTGGGAGGGGTCTCTAGCACAGATACGCAGTATTTT
CDR3 protein: CASSSLGGVSSTDTQYF

clone size: once
J gene: TRBJ2-3
V gene: TRBV12-5
D gene: .
CDR3 DNA: TGTGCTAGTGGTTTGGCCGAGGTGACGGGAGATACGCAGTATTTT
CDR3 protein: CASGLAEVTGDTQYF

clone size: few
J gene: TRBJ1-1
V gene: TRBV7-9
D gene: .
CDR3 DNA: TGTGCCAGCAGCCCCCACGGGGGGGGTGAAGCTTTCTTT
CDR3 protein: CASSPHGGGEAFF

clone size: .
J gene: TRBJ2-3
V gene: TRBV11-3
D gene: TRBD2
CDR3 DNA: TGTGCCAGCAGCCTCAATTTAGCGGGGGGGGTCACAGATACGCAGTATTTT
CDR3 protein: CASSLNLAGGVTDTQYF

clone size: .
J gene: TRBJ1-1
V gene: TRBV9
D gene: TRBD1
CDR3 DNA: TGTGCCAGCAGCGTAGATCGGGACAGTCCCGAAGCTTTCTTT
CDR3 protein: CASSVDRDSPEAFF

clone size: .
J gene: TRBJ1-6
V gene: TRBV6-1
D gene: .
CDR3 DNA: TGTGCCAGCAGTGAAGCGCTGGGGGGGAATTCACCCCTCCACTTT
CDR3 protein: CASSEALGGNSPLHF

clone size: .
J gene: TRBJ2-2
V gene: TRBV30
D gene: TRBD2
CDR3 DNA: TGTGCCTCCCGGGACAAAATAGCGGGGGGGCCCGGGGAGCTGTTTTTT
CDR3 protein: CASRDKIAGGPGELFF

clone size: .
J gene: TRBJ2-5
V gene: TRBV3-1/TRBV3-2
D gene: TRBD2
CDR3 DNA: TGTGCCAGCAGCCTGACTAGCGGGGGGGCCCAAGAGACCCAGTACTTC
CDR3 protein: CASSLTSGGAQETQYF

clone size: few
J gene: TRBJ2-3
V gene: TRBV11-3
D gene: TRBD2
CDR3 DNA: TGTGCCAGCAGCTTAGGGACTAGCAGGGCTACAGATACGCAGTATTTT
CDR3 protein: CASSLGTSRATDTQYF

clone size: .
J gene: TRBJ1-2
V gene: TRBV29-1
D gene: TRBD1
CDR3 DNA: TGCAGCGTTGAACCCGGGACAGCCGGCTATGGCTACACCTTC
CDR3 protein: CSVEPGTAGYGYTF

clone size: .
J gene: TRBJ2-2
V gene: TRBV5-1
D gene: .
CDR3 DNA: TGCGCCAGCAGCTCTGGACAGAACACCGGGGAGCTGTTTTTT
CDR3 protein: CASSSGQNTGELFF